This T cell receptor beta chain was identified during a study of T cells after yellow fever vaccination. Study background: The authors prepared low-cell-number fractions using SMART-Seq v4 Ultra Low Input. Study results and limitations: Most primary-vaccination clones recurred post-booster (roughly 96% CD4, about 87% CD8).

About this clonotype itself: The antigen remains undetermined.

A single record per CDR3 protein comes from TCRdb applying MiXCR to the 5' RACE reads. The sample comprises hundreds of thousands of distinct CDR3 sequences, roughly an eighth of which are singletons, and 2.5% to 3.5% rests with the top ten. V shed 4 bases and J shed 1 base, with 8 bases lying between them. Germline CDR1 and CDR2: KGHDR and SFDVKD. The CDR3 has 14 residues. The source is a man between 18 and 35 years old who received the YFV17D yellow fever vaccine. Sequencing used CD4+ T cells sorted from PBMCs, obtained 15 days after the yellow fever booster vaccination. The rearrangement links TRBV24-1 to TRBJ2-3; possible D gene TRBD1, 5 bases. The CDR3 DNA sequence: TGTGCCACCAGTGAGGACACAGGCACAGATACGCAGTATTTT. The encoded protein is CATSEDTGTDTQYF.